The clone carrying this T cell receptor (beta chain) has only a few counts. The antigen remains unidentified. This entry is derived from a study of identical twins. Healthy Caucasian individuals made up all the donors. With V trimmed by 4 bases and J by 5 bases, 7 bases remained unmatched. The CDR3 spans 16 residues. The germline CDR1 and CDR2 sequences are SGHRS and YFSETQ. Study-level points and caveats: Recombination models fit unrelated individuals' TCR alpha sharing but underestimated twins'.

TCRdb redid the calling of the 5' RACE reads with MiXCR, one entry per CDR3 protein. This table holds about 240,000 distinct CDR3 sequences, 6% to 8.5% found once. These data also formed part of another study, on yellow fever vaccine responses in identical twins.

The sequence came from a woman younger than 35 in good health. The chain recombines TRBV5-1 with TRBJ2-3, with 13 positions matching TRBD2. Sequencing input: CD8+ T cells sorted from blood. CDR3 amino acids: CASSTGLAGVGDTQYF. In DNA, the CDR3 is TGCGCCAGCAGCACAGGACTAGCGGGAGTTGGAGATACGCAGTATTTT.